Each of the 8 T cell receptor beta chains below was sequenced from the same sample in a study of lymphopenia after photon versus proton radiotherapy. The repertoire was sequenced with immunoSEQ multiplex PCR; TCRdb's copy has only in-frame clones and lacks some. The sample has around 70,000 clones; roughly 91% are singletons. This specimen was peripheral blood, taken from a patient treated with photon-based radiotherapy. Receptors were obtained from a woman between 70 and 85 years old with pancreatic cancer.

This clone was detected only once. V is TRBV7-9 and J is TRBJ2-5; D is possibly TRBD2 (7 bases). The CDR3 extends over 14 amino acids. Trimming took off 5 bases at V and 5 bases at J, with 15 bases between the two ends. CDR1 is SEHNR, CDR2 FQNEAQ, per germline (reference sequence). Here the CDR3 reads CASSPGGPSETQYF. The CDR3 DNA follows: TGTGCCAGCAGCCCGGGGGGCCCGTCGGAGACCCAGTACTTC.

The chain carries TRBV5-1 and TRBJ2-2; tentatively, D is TRBD1 or TRBD2 (5 bases each). The CDR3 is made up of 15 amino acids. CDR1 and CDR2 (germline): SGHRS, YFSETQ. V lost 1 base and J lost 3, with 10 bases in between. The CDR3 spells CASSLLGTDTGELFF. CDR3 sequence (DNA): TGCGCCAGCAGCTTGTTGGGGACGGACACCGGGGAGCTGTTTTTT.

The CDR3 bases are TGTGCCAGTAGTATTACGCAGGGGTCGGCCTACGAGCAGTACTTC. This translates into CASSITQGSAYEQYF. V usage is TRBV19 and J usage is TRBJ2-7; TRBD1 is a possible D gene (6 bases). Germline V lookup: CDR1 LNHDA, CDR2 SQIVND (reference sequence). With 3 bases removed from V and 2 bases from J, the gap between germline ends came to 14 bases. The CDR3 runs to 15 residues.

Here the CDR3 reads CASSLRLAGKETQYF. The CDR3 DNA sequence: TGTGCCAGCAGCTTAAGGCTAGCGGGGAAAGAGACCCAGTACTTC. The rearrangement links TRBV7-2 to TRBJ2-5; 9 nucleotides agree with TRBD2. Germline V CDR1 and CDR2: SGHTA, FQGNSA. The CDR3 sequence is 15 residues long. J lost 3 bases, V lost 2 bases, and 4 bases had no gene match. The full variable domain, rest sourced from reference TRBV7-2 and TRBJ2-5, is GAGVSQSPSNKVTEKGKDVELRCDPISGHTALYWYRQSLGQGLEFLIYFQGNSAPDKSGLPSDRFSAERTGGSVSTLTIQRTQQEDSAVYLCASSLRLAGKETQYFGPGTRLLVL.

The V call is TRBV21-1, the J call TRBJ2-1; TRBD2 was called by the table and not checked on the DNA. TRBV21-1 is reported as a pseudogene. The CDR3 covers 17 residues. Here the CDR3 reads CASSKGLAGGDTMLQFF. The DNA of the CDR3 is TGTGCCAGCAGCAAAGGACTAGCGGGAGGAGATACAATGTTGCAGTTCTTC.

The chain employs TRBV6-4 and TRBJ2-2; 9 bases are a match to TRBD1. V lost 5 bases to trimming and J lost 1 base; unmatched junction nucleotides: 2. The CDR3 loop spans 15 amino acids. The germline V gene has CDR1 MRHNA and CDR2 SNTAGT. The CDR3 is CASSPGQGNTGELFF. CDR3 DNA: TGTGCCAGCAGTCCGGGACAGGGGAACACCGGGGAGCTGTTTTTT.

This sequence joins TRBV11-2 and TRBJ2-3, with 8 bases fitting TRBD2. This CDR3 contains 20 residues. V dropped 0 bases and J dropped 2; count of bases not matched to a gene: 16. Germline V gives CDR1 SGHAT, CDR2 FQNNGV. Written as DNA, the CDR3 is TGTGCCAGCAGCTTAGATGGCGGGGGGCAGGACAGTTTCTTCACAGATACGCAGTATTTT. The encoded protein is CASSLDGGGQDSFFTDTQYF. Full variable domain (rest looked up from reference TRBV11-2 and TRBJ2-3): EAGVAQSPRYKIIEKRQSVAFWCNPISGHATLYWYQQILGQGPKLLIQFQNNGVVDDSQLPKDRFSAERLKGVDSTLKIQPAKLEDSAVYLCASSLDGGGQDSFFTDTQYFGPGTRLTVL.

The J gene is TRBJ2-3, the V gene TRBV18; D is perhaps TRBD2 (5 bases). Germline loops: CDR1 KGHSH, CDR2 LQKENI. V was cut by 1 base and J by 8 bases, with 19 bases left in between. This CDR3 contains 16 residues. The CDR3 loop is CASSPLLGESSGTQYF. Here the CDR3 DNA reads TGTGCCAGCTCACCACTACTAGGAGAGTCTTCTGGTACGCAGTATTTT. The full variable domain, completed using reference TRBV18 and TRBJ2-3, is NAGVMQNPRHLVRRRGQEARLRCSPMKGHSHVYWYRQLPEEGLKFMVYLQKENIIDESGMPKERFSAEFPKEGPSILRIQQVVRGDSAAYFCASSPLLGESSGTQYFGPGTRLTVL.